This record covers a single T cell receptor (beta chain). Its antigen is unidentified. The length of the CDR3 is 16 residues. Trimming left V 3 bases short and J 3 bases short, with 17 bases between. Germline CDR1 is GTSNPN and CDR2 is SVGIG (reference sequence). The sample is drawn from a study of cytomegalovirus exposure and HLA in healthy donors. Study-wide context: Out of 180 million or so T cells, an earlier analysis found 117 million unique TCR beta sequences in total. Study-wide results and limits: In an earlier analysis, productive rearrangement rates for most beta V segments clustered near 87% or 30%. Per a later analysis, approximately 16,000 TCR beta sequences showed association with HLA alleles at 0.05 false discovery rate.

The PCR ran on 60 Vbeta and 13 Jbeta primers. TCRdb's copy holds only in-frame clones and misses some; the assay was immunoSEQ multiplex PCR. The table includes around 140,000 clones, roughly 60% detected once. The V and J genes are TRBV30 and TRBJ2-2; D may be TRBD2 (6 bases). This sequence was found in a woman between 40 and 50 years old in good health and CMV-seronegative. The sample taken for sequencing was PBMCs. CDR3 sequence (DNA): TGTGCCTGGAGCTCGGGGGTAGCGGTGTACACCGGGGAGCTGTTTTTT. Translating it yields CAWSSGVAVYTGELFF.